This T cell receptor beta chain was observed in a study of T-cell reconstitution after alpha-beta-depleted transplantation in children. Findings and limits, study-wide: Day-60 TCRbeta diversity that was high in some patients was derived from surviving recipient T cells and thymic progenitors. Reported findings indicate that, about two months after transplant, alpha-beta T cells came from several hundred expanded clones, which were derived from non-depleted graft cells.

During its preparation, the TCRbeta library received unique molecular identifiers. TCRdb re-derived calls from the PCR reads in MiXCR, one entry per CDR3 protein. Among approximately 980,000 distinct CDR3 sequences, about 29% were seen once, and the ten largest hold approximately 30%. This clonotype has just a few counts. What it binds is not known. This receptor was obtained from a boy in the first two years of life who had a stem cell transplant for SCID, so the T cells may come from the graft donor. The sequencing here drew on PBMCs, mostly from graft donor cells, taken 360 days after TCRalphabeta/CD19-depleted stem cell transplant.

CDR3 nucleotide sequence: TGCGCCAGCAGCCTTTCCGGGACAGGGAGCTCCTACGAGCAGTACTTC. Encoded protein: CASSLSGTGSSYEQYF. This chain uses TRBV4-1 with TRBJ2-7; 9 bases are shared with TRBD1. Looked up from germline, CDR1 is MGHRA and CDR2 is YSYEKL. The CDR3 totals 16 residues. Losses at the gene ends were 4 bases for V and 0 bases for J; bases not matched to a gene: 7.